This T cell receptor beta chain was recovered during a study of metastatic and nonmetastatic thyroid tumors. Study background: The comparison covered peripheral blood and tumor or nodule tissue in malignant and benign thyroid patients. Study-level findings and limits: TCR beta diversity was reportedly significantly higher in malignant thyroid tumors than benign nodules, in blood and tumor.

All patients reached thyroid surgery having received no treatment beforehand. Germline values: CDR1 LNHDA, CDR2 SQIVND (reference sequence). This CDR3 contains 15 residues. The germline V and J ends were trimmed by 8 bases and 0 bases, with 11 bases remaining between them. Of note for this clone: Its antigen is as yet unknown.

Per the original methods: Construction of a distant-metastasis classifier for papillary thyroid cancer relied on CDR3 differences across clinicopathological groups. TCRdb redid the clone calls on the PCR reads using MiXCR. These V and J calls are TCRdb output, not the study's own analysis. Of more than 5,000 clones in the sample, approximately 32% were seen once. V gene TRBV19 combines with J gene TRBJ1-6; maybe TRBD1 (5 bases). Sequencing was carried out using adjacent normal tissue. The clonotype comes from a female donor with papillary thyroid cancer or a benign thyroid nodule (not recorded which). Some clones in this sample may be carry-over from other donors' samples. This CDR3 is CASLPGSSYNSPLHF. The CDR3 DNA reads TGTGCCAGTCTGCCAGGGAGCTCCTATAATTCACCCCTCCACTTT.